These T cell receptor beta chains were read from a single sample in a study of control samples from healthy donors and cancer patients. The repertoire was sequenced with immunoSEQ multiplex PCR; TCRdb's copy has only in-frame clones and lacks some. Of approximately 90,000 clones listed, around 85% are singletons. Sequencing input: blood. The receptors originated from a woman aged 40 to 50 in good health. The CDR3 runs from the conserved cysteine through the conserved F or W. The D gene is left open where the match is weak. Clone size, where shown, is once, few, many, or a class for clones that have expanded.

v_gene	abundance	len	d_gene	j_gene	CDR3nt	CDR3aa
TRBV24-1	NA	18	TRBD2	TRBJ2-2	TGTGCCACCAGTCGGTCTAGCGGGGGAGCCTATAACACCGGGGAGCTGTTTTTT	CATSRSSGGAYNTGELFF
TRBV7-6	NA	13	NA	TRBJ1-1	TGTGCCAGCAGCCGCGGGGCAGGCACTGAAGCTTTCTTT	CASSRGAGTEAFF
TRBV10-1	NA	16	TRBD1	TRBJ1-1	TGCGCCAACTCCCGGGACAGGGAATGGGGTATCACTGAAGCTTTCTTT	CANSRDREWGITEAFF
TRBV7-2	NA	15	TRBD2	TRBJ2-7	TGTGCCAGCAGCCCGGGGGGCGCGGGGGGCGCAGAGCAGTACTTC	CASSPGGAGGAEQYF
TRBV10-2	once	13	NA	TRBJ2-3	TGCGCCAGCACCAGGGGAGGGATCGATACGCAGTATTTT	CASTRGGIDTQYF
TRBV27	NA	16	TRBD1	TRBJ1-6	TGTGCCAGCAGTTCCCGGGACAGGGGGTATAATTCACCCCTCCACTTT	CASSSRDRGYNSPLHF
TRBV12-5	NA	14	NA	TRBJ1-5	TGTGCTAGTGGTTTGGTACGGAGGGATCAGCCCCAGCATTTT	CASGLVRRDQPQHF
TRBV3-1/TRBV3-2	NA	17	TRBD1	TRBJ1-2	TGTGCCAGCAGCCAAGGACCGGACCAGGGGGGGGACTATGGCTACACCTTC	CASSQGPDQGGDYGYTF
TRBV20-1	NA	17	TRBD1	TRBJ2-6	TGCAGTGCTAGTTCCCGGACAGGGCGGACTGGGGCCAACGTCCTGACTTTC	CSASSRTGRTGANVLTF
TRBV7-2	NA	13	NA	TRBJ2-7	TGTGCCAGCAGCCCCGGGACGGACTACGAGCAGTACTTC	CASSPGTDYEQYF
TRBV5-6	few	14	TRBD1	TRBJ1-2	TGTGCCAGCGGCCCGGACAGGGGTGACTATGGCTACACCTTC	CASGPDRGDYGYTF
TRBV5-1	NA	14	NA	TRBJ2-7	TGCGCCAGCAGTTTCGGGCAGGGGAGCGACGAGCAGTACTTC	CASSFGQGSDEQYF
TRBV18	NA	15	NA	TRBJ1-4	TGTGCCAGCTCACCTCAGAGGGGGAGGTTTGAAAAACTGTTTTTT	CASSPQRGRFEKLFF
TRBV7-3	few	14	NA	TRBJ2-3	TGTGCCAGCAGCTTAATGGGTAGCACAGATACGCAGTATTTT	CASSLMGSTDTQYF
TRBV13	NA	11	NA	TRBJ2-7	TGTGCCAGCGGCGCCAAGGGGAAGCAGTACTTC	CASGAKGKQYF
TRBV6-2/TRBV6-3	many	16	NA	TRBJ1-5	TGTGCCAGCAGTTACAGGAAGTTACTGGGCAATCAGCCCCAGCATTTT	CASSYRKLLGNQPQHF
TRBV30	NA	14	TRBD2	TRBJ2-1	TGTGCCTGGAGTAGCGGGGCCCTCTACAATGAGCAGTTCTTC	CAWSSGALYNEQFF
TRBV5-4	NA	17	TRBD2	TRBJ2-3	TGTGCCAGCAGCCGGGGACTAGCGGGGGGGGGCACAGATACGCAGTATTTT	CASSRGLAGGGTDTQYF
TRBV6-1	once	12	NA	TRBJ1-5	TGTGCCAGCAGTGACCTTCTATTGCCCCAGCATTTT	CASSDLLLPQHF
TRBV7-9	once	14	NA	TRBJ1-5	TGTGCCAGCAGCTCGGACAGTCCCTATCAGCCCCAGCATTTT	CASSSDSPYQPQHF
TRBV7-3	NA	16	NA	TRBJ2-2	TGTGCCAGCAGCTTAAGGGGTACAGCGAACACCGGGGAGCTGTTTTTT	CASSLRGTANTGELFF
TRBV18	few	17	NA	TRBJ1-2	TGTGCCAGCTCACCTGCCGGACTGGGAGAGCGGGCCTATGGCTACACCTTC	CASSPAGLGERAYGYTF
TRBV6-2/TRBV6-3	once	17	NA	TRBJ1-2	TGTGCCAGCAGTTACCTCAGATCGCTCGCGGGGGACTATGGCTACACCTTC	CASSYLRSLAGDYGYTF
TRBV11-1	NA	14	NA	TRBJ1-2	TGTGCCAGCAGCTCCGGGCGGTTCGACTATGGCTACACCTTC	CASSSGRFDYGYTF
TRBV7-8	few	13	NA	TRBJ1-1	TGTGCCAGCAGCCCAAAGGGGGGCACTGAAGCTTTCTTT	CASSPKGGTEAFF
TRBV21-1	NA	12	NA	TRBJ1-4	TGTGCCAGCGGCCACTCTGGTGAAAAACTGTTTTTT	CASGHSGEKLFF
TRBV9	once	15	NA	TRBJ2-7	TGTGCCAGCAGCGTAGAGGGGGTTTTTTCAGGCGAGCAGTACTTC	CASSVEGVFSGEQYF
TRBV5-6	NA	14	NA	TRBJ1-2	TGTGCCAGCAGCTTGGCTCGGCAGGGGTATGGCTACACCTTC	CASSLARQGYGYTF
TRBV7-2	NA	14	NA	TRBJ2-3	TGTGCCAGCAGCCAGTTAGCCTTCACAGATACGCAGTATTTT	CASSQLAFTDTQYF
TRBV6-5	NA	14	TRBD1	TRBJ1-3	TGTGCCAGCAGAAGACAGGGATCAGGAAACACCATATATTTT	CASRRQGSGNTIYF
TRBV4-1	once	13	NA	TRBJ1-3	TGCGCCAGCGCTAGTCACTCTGGAAACACCATATATTTT	CASASHSGNTIYF
TRBV6-2/TRBV6-3	NA	13	NA	TRBJ2-7	TGTGCCAGCAGTTCCGCAGACAGGTACGAGCAGTACTTC	CASSSADRYEQYF
TRBV12-5	NA	13	TRBD1	TRBJ1-4	TGTGCTAGTGGTTTAGACAGGGTGGAAAAACTGTTTTTT	CASGLDRVEKLFF